Listed here are 14 T cell receptor beta chains from one sample, sequenced in a study of blood T cell repertoires in COVID-19 (dated by TCRdb to the early 2020s). Libraries were made using the immunoSEQ multiplex PCR assay. TCRdb obtained this table from immuneACCESS and retained in-frame rearrangements with V and J assigned. These tables miss some clones; where compared with another copy, unresolved V genes account for less than half of the shortfall, and the remainder is unexplained. The sample profile shows 150,000 to 200,000 clones; approximately 86% of them were found once. The top ten constitute 8% to 10% of the sample. The sequenced sample was peripheral blood. These receptors were obtained from a man between 60 and 75 years old with acute or convalescent COVID-19.

The table lists this clone with a count of one. J is TRBJ2-3 and V is TRBV14; tentatively, D is TRBD1 (7 bases). The germline V gene has CDR1 SGHDN and CDR2 FVKESK. The CDR3 runs 18 residues. Trimming removed 3 bases at V and 4 bases at J, with 23 bases between. Here the CDR3 reads CASSHTGGGGAWADTQYF. CDR3 bases: TGTGCCAGCAGCCACACCGGAGGAGGGGGCGCATGGGCAGATACGCAGTATTTT.

V and J are TRBV30 and TRBJ2-1, with TRBD2 matching over 12 bases. V shed 4 bases and J 6 bases; nucleotides not matched to a gene: 10. The germline V gene encodes CDR1 GTSNPN and CDR2 SVGIG (reference sequence). The CDR3 has 16 amino acids. CDR3 nucleotide sequence: TGTGCCTGGAAACCCAGGACTAGCGGGATCGCCAATGAGCAGTTCTTC. This encodes CAWKPRTSGIANEQFF.

This clone turned up a few times. The V gene is TRBV28, the J gene TRBJ1-6, with D possibly matching TRBD1 (5 bases). V gave up 5 bases and J gave up 7 bases, with 15 bases separating them. The germline CDR1 and CDR2 sequences are MDHEN and SYDVKM. The CDR3 runs to 15 residues. The CDR3 DNA reads TGTGCCAGCAGTGACTGGAGGGGAACCAATTCACCCCTCCACTTT. Translated: CASSDWRGTNSPLHF. Using reference TRBV28 and TRBJ1-6 for the parts outside the CDR3, the full variable domain is DVKVTQSSRYLVKRTGEKVFLECVQDMDHENMFWYRQDPGLGLRLIYFSYDVKMKEKGDIPEGYSVSREKKERFSLILESASTNQTSMYLCASSDWRGTNSPLHFGNGTRLTVT.

The chain recombines TRBV3-1 (or the pseudogene TRBV3-2) with TRBJ1-1; 7 bases agree with TRBD1. Germline CDR1 reads LGHDT; CDR2 reads YNNKEL (reference sequence). Trimming cost V 7 bases and J 4 bases; bases outside gene matches: 6. This CDR3 spans 13 amino acids. The CDR3 here is CASNTGVRTEAFF. The CDR3 DNA reads as TGTGCCAGCAACACAGGGGTTCGCACTGAAGCTTTCTTT.

J is TRBJ1-3 and V is TRBV28, with 9 bases aligning to TRBD1. Germline CDR1 reads MDHEN; CDR2 reads SYDVKM. CDR3 size: 16 residues. With 5 bases clipped from V and 1 base from J, the junction kept 6 bases outside the gene matches. The CDR3 spells CASSTNRGPSGNTIYF. CDR3 coding DNA: TGTGCCAGCAGTACCAACAGGGGGCCATCTGGAAACACCATATATTTT.

This rearrangement joins TRBV19 to TRBJ1-3; D not resolved. The CDR3 runs to 14 residues. V lost 7 bases and J lost 0, with 10 bases in between. Germline assignment: CDR1 LNHDA and CDR2 SQIVND (reference sequence). The CDR3 sequence: CASKSAGSGNTIYF. The CDR3 DNA reads as TGTGCCAGTAAGTCCGCGGGCTCTGGAAACACCATATATTTT.

The chain joins TRBV27 to TRBJ2-3, with no clear D. The germline V and J ends were trimmed by 0 bases and 0 bases, with 10 bases remaining between them. The CDR3 consists of 16 residues. Germline CDR1 reads MNHEY; CDR2 reads SMNVEV (reference sequence). For the CDR3, the DNA is TGTGCCAGCAGTTTATCGATCCGAGCAAGCACAGATACGCAGTATTTT. Residues: CASSLSIRASTDTQYF.

V and J are TRBV2 and TRBJ2-7, with D uncertain. V shed 4 bases and J shed 6 bases, with 19 bases lying between them. This CDR3 spans 15 amino acids. Germline V gene sequence: CDR1 SNHLY, CDR2 FYNNEI. The CDR3 spells CASSGATGSGREQYF. For the CDR3, the DNA is TGTGCCAGCAGTGGTGCTACCGGGTCCGGTCGCGAGCAGTACTTC. The full variable domain, completed using reference TRBV2 and TRBJ2-7, is EPEVTQTPSHQVTQMGQEVILRCVPISNHLYFYWYRQILGQKVEFLVSFYNNEISEKSEIFDDQFSVERPDGSNFTLKIRSTKLEDSAMYFCASSGATGSGREQYFGPGTRLTVT.

This rearrangement joins TRBV25-1 to TRBJ1-3; D gene unclear. CDR1 and CDR2 (germline): MGHDK, SYGVNS. The V and J ends lost 5 bases and 9 bases respectively, with 26 bases between them. The CDR3 is 17 amino acids. The CDR3 loop reads CASSPLPGDLFDGTIYF. As DNA, the CDR3 is TGTGCCAGCAGTCCACTGCCCGGGGATCTATTCGATGGCACCATATATTTT.

The rearrangement links TRBV2 to TRBJ2-7, with D unresolved. The V gene lost 8 bases and the J gene lost 9 bases, with 17 bases spanning the gap. Germline loops: CDR1 SNHLY, CDR2 FYNNEI. This CDR3 region has 12 residues. CDR3 in DNA: TGTGCCAGCGCTGATACGCGAGGTGGGCAGTACTTC. Translation: CASADTRGGQYF.

V is TRBV7-9 and J is TRBJ1-1, with D unclear. With 4 bases removed from V and 8 bases from J, the gap between germline ends came to 8 bases. CDR1 and CDR2 (germline): SEHNR, FQNEAQ (reference sequence). This CDR3 contains 11 residues. CDR3: CASSYGPEAFF. The DNA for the CDR3 is TGTGCCAGCAGCTATGGGCCCGAAGCTTTCTTT.

V usage is TRBV6-5 and J usage is TRBJ2-7; 7 bases line up with TRBD1. Germline trimming cut 7 bases from V and 1 base from J; bases unmatched to any gene: 7. Per germline, CDR1 MNHEY and CDR2 SVGAGI. The CDR3 sequence is 14 residues long. The CDR3 DNA reads TGTGCCAGCATAAGGGGGCAAATGTCCTACGAGCAGTACTTC. Encoded protein: CASIRGQMSYEQYF.

V usage is TRBV6-5 and J usage is TRBJ1-2; 12 nucleotides agree with TRBD1. The germline V gene encodes CDR1 MNHEY and CDR2 SVGAGI. Trimming removed 7 bases from V and 7 bases from J; junction bases left unmatched: 7. CDR3 length: 14 amino acids. CDR3 sequence: CASIYGTGGFGYTF. CDR3 DNA sequence: TGTGCCAGCATATATGGGACAGGGGGCTTTGGCTACACCTTC.

The V gene is TRBV21-1, the J gene TRBJ1-4; TRBD1 is the table's D call and was not checked against the DNA. TRBV21-1 is assigned pseudogene status. The CDR3 length is 17 residues. This chain's CDR3 is CASSKEDSLPANEKLFF. In DNA form, the CDR3 reads TGTGCCAGCAGCAAAGAGGACAGCCTGCCCGCTAATGAAAAACTGTTTTTT.